Below, 21 T cell receptor beta chains from the same sample are listed, as sequenced in a study of T cells in women clearing cervical HPV infection. The assay was immunoSEQ multiplex PCR, and TCRdb's table has in-frame clones only and misses some. In total, the table holds under 20,000 clones. What was sequenced was blood buffy coat. The receptors come from a woman between 18 and 70 years old with a cervical HPV16 infection that either progressed to CIN3+ or cleared (not recorded which).

Remarks on this clone: The sequence runs out 3 residues before the end of the CDR3; the remainder is reconstructed from the germline J gene. The gene calls are TRBV7-2 and TRBJ2-7; TRBD1 matches 10 bases. The CDR3 contains 17 residues. CDR1 SGHTA and CDR2 FQGNSA come from the germline V gene. The CDR3: CASRLALTGTGEYEQYF. The DNA read from the CDR3 is TGTGCAAGTCGCTTAGCCCTTACCGGGACAGGGGAGTACGAG.

Details on this clone: Coverage ceases 3 residues before the CDR3 finishes, and the germline J gene fills in the end. This rearrangement joins TRBV7-2 to TRBJ2-1; maybe TRBD1 (5 bases). The CDR3 totals 15 residues. The ends were cut back, 2 bases at V and 9 bases at J, with 17 bases in the middle. CDR1 SGHTA and CDR2 FQGNSA come from the germline V gene. CDR3 loop: CASSLKMAGRAEQFF. The CDR3 DNA, read in part, is TGTGCCAGCAGCTTAAAGATGGCAGGCAGGGCTGAG.

A word on this clone: The observed sequence ends 3 residues before the CDR3 terminus, with the missing tail filled in from the germline J gene. The J gene is TRBJ1-1, the V gene TRBV28, with a possible D match to TRBD1 (5 bases). Germline-derived CDR1 and CDR2 are MDHEN and SYDVKM. Deletions cut 6 bases from V and 1 base from J, with 12 bases between. The CDR3 length is 14 residues. The DNA read from the CDR3 is TGTGCCAGCAGCCCAATGGGGGGGAACACTGAA. It yields the protein CASSPMGGNTE. The entire CDR3 reads CASSPMGGNTEAFF.

The chain's CDR3 is CASSDGQGGQPQHF. Partial CDR3 DNA: TGTGCCAGCAGTGATGGACAGGGCGGTCAGCCC. V is TRBV6-1 and J is TRBJ1-5; 8 bases agree with TRBD1. The CDR3 end falls 3 residues outside the read, so it is completed with the germline J gene. The CDR3 runs 14 residues. Germline CDR1 reads MNHNS; CDR2 reads SASEGT. Trimming removed 3 bases from V and 6 bases from J; junction bases left unmatched: 4.

Points on this clone: The CDR3 goes on 3 residues after the read ends, and that part is filled in from the germline J gene. The chain is built from TRBV18 and TRBJ2-1; weak D call: TRBD1 (5 bases). This CDR3 region has 13 residues. V lost 6 bases and J 5 bases, leaving 11 bases between the germline ends. Germline CDR1 and CDR2: KGHSH and LQKENI. The CDR3 spells CASSLGAHNEQFF. The CDR3 DNA, read in part, is TGTGCCAGCTCTCTTGGGGCCCACAATGAG.

Concerning this clone: The read comes to an end 3 residues before the CDR3 does, leaving the germline J gene to fill in the end. The V and J genes are TRBV12-3 or TRBV12-4 and TRBJ2-7; TRBD1 is a possible D gene (6 bases). The CDR3 runs to 13 residues. Trimming cost V 6 bases and J 2 bases, with 11 bases left between them. Incomplete CDR3 DNA: TGTGCCAGCAGACCGGGACAAACCTACGAG. Protein sequence: CASRPGQTYE. The whole CDR3 protein reads CASRPGQTYEQYF.

As for this clone: The CDR3 end is not reached by the read, which stops 3 residues before it; the germline J gene fills it in. The chain recombines TRBV5-1 with TRBJ2-2; 12 bases match TRBD2. Germline V lookup: CDR1 SGHRS, CDR2 YFSETQ. The junction had 9 bases not matched to a gene; V was cut back by 1 base and J by 2 bases. This CDR3 contains 19 residues. Incomplete CDR3 DNA: TGCGCCAGCAGCTTGAGAGGACTAGCGGGGAGGCCTAACACCGGGGAG. It specifies CASSLRGLAGRPNTGE. The complete CDR3 protein is CASSLRGLAGRPNTGELFF.

With regard to this clone: The read terminates 3 residues before the CDR3 end, so the remaining end is supplied by the germline J gene. J is TRBJ1-5 and V is TRBV7-2, with 10 bases lining up with TRBD1. This CDR3 comprises 15 residues. From germline, CDR1 is SGHTA and CDR2 FQGNSA. V shed 5 bases, J shed 6 bases, and the junction held 7 bases outside the gene matches. Here the CDR3 reads CASSERQGAGQPQHF. The CDR3 DNA, read in part, is TGTGCCAGCAGCGAGAGACAGGGGGCGGGTCAGCCC.

Concerning this clone: The read terminates 3 residues before the CDR3 end, so the remaining end is supplied by the germline J gene. The V and J genes are TRBV7-8 and TRBJ2-7; the match to TRBD1 covers 11 bases. Germline V CDR1 and CDR2: SGHVS, FQNEAQ. Trimming at V came to 2 bases and at J to 5 bases, leaving 2 bases not matched to a gene. The CDR3 spans 14 residues. The chain's CDR3 is CASSLRTGGDEQYF. The covered CDR3 bases are TGTGCCAGCAGCTTAAGGACAGGGGGCGACGAG.

This clone registers medium-sized (0.01 to 0.1%) by frequency. The CDR3 goes on 3 residues after the read ends, and that part is filled in from the germline J gene. The chain uses TRBV5-1 and TRBJ1-4, with TRBD1 matching over 7 bases. The trim removed 4 bases at V and 3 bases at J, leaving 9 bases unmatched. CDR1 is SGHRS and CDR2 is YFSETQ in the germline V gene. This CDR3 is 16 amino acids long. The DNA read from the CDR3 is TGCGCCAGCAGCCCCACCCCGGGACAGCCTAATGAAAAA. This encodes CASSPTPGQPNEK. The whole CDR3 protein reads CASSPTPGQPNEKLFF.

This CDR3 is CAISDTGTGELFF. The CDR3 bases that were read are TGTGCCATCAGTGATACAGGGACCGGGGAG. The rearrangement uses TRBV10-3 and TRBJ2-2; weak D call: TRBD1 (6 bases). The read terminates 3 residues ahead of where the CDR3 ends, so the germline J gene completes it. CDR1 is ENHRY, CDR2 SYGVKD, per germline. The ends were cut back, 3 bases at V and 5 bases at J, with 7 bases in the middle. This CDR3 has 13 residues.

Worth noting for this clone: The read ends 3 residues shy of where the CDR3 ends; the end is completed using the germline J gene. The chain uses TRBV5-4 and TRBJ1-1, with 8 bases fitting TRBD1. The CDR3 is 15 residues long. Germline V gene lookup returns CDR1 SGHNT and CDR2 YYREEE (reference sequence). V shed 1 base and J 4 bases; nucleotides not matched to a gene: 6. The CDR3 loop reads CASSLQAGGITEAFF. The sequenced part of the CDR3 DNA is TGTGCCAGCAGCTTGCAAGCAGGGGGCATCACTGAA.

Remarks on this clone: The read comes to an end 3 residues before the CDR3 does, leaving the germline J gene to fill in the end. The chain is built from TRBV29-1 and TRBJ1-1, with D unclear. This CDR3 region has 15 residues. V was cut by 5 bases and J by 3 bases, with 19 bases left in between. CDR1 is SQVTM and CDR2 is ANQGSEA in the germline V gene. The part of the CDR3 DNA that was read is TGCAGCGTTCGGTTCAGCGTAGGAGACCACACTGAA. This translates into CSVRFSVGDHTE. The entire CDR3 protein is CSVRFSVGDHTEAFF.

Remarks on this clone: The read ends 3 residues shy of where the CDR3 ends; the end is completed using the germline J gene. The V gene is TRBV28, the J gene TRBJ2-5; D may be TRBD1 (6 bases). Trimming pared 6 bases from V and 6 bases from J, leaving 17 bases between. The CDR3 has 14 residues. Germline CDR1 reads MDHEN; CDR2 reads SYDVKM. The part of the CDR3 DNA that was read is TGTGCCAGCAGGTCCAGTGGGGGCTGGAAGACC. Amino acids: CASRSSGGWKT. The complete CDR3 protein is CASRSSGGWKTQYF.

Comment on this clone: The read ends 3 residues shy of where the CDR3 ends; the end is completed using the germline J gene. The chain joins TRBV20-1 to TRBJ1-2, with 8 bases matching TRBD1. Germline V gene sequence: CDR1 DFQATT, CDR2 SNEGSKA (reference sequence). This CDR3 contains 14 residues. The covered CDR3 bases are TGCAGTGCTAGAGATCTTAGGACAGGGAGGGGC. Translation gives CSARDLRTGRG. The whole CDR3 protein is CSARDLRTGRGYTF.

To note about this clone: The CDR3 extends 3 residues past the end of the read, so its final part is completed from the germline J gene. The chain combines TRBV19 with TRBJ1-2; tentatively, D is TRBD1 (6 bases). V was clipped by 5 bases and J by 0 bases, with 13 bases between them. The CDR3 has 15 residues. Germline V gene sequence: CDR1 LNHDA, CDR2 SQIVND (reference sequence). CDR3 in amino acids: CASSPVDRTNYGYTF. CDR3 DNA, as far as it was read: TGTGCCAGTAGTCCCGTCGACAGGACTAACTATGGC.

About this clone: The CDR3 is cut off 3 residues early in the read; its end comes from the germline J gene. The chain combines TRBV19 with TRBJ2-2, with a weak D call TRBD2 (6 bases). Germline V gene lookup returns CDR1 LNHDA and CDR2 SQIVND (reference sequence). The CDR3 length is 15 residues. Trimming shortened V by 7 bases and J by 1 base, and 13 bases separated the two germline ends. The CDR3 loop is CASKIGGVNTGELFF. The sequenced CDR3 bases are TGTGCCAGTAAGATCGGCGGGGTGAACACCGGGGAG.

CDR3 bases read: TGTGCCAGCAGCCCAAGCGGTCAAGAGACC. Translating it yields CASSPSGQET. The complete CDR3 reads CASSPSGQETQYF. The chain links TRBV2 to TRBJ2-5, with D possibly matching TRBD2 (5 bases). The sequenced fragment ends 3 residues before the CDR3 boundary, so the rest is inferred from the germline J gene. V lost 6 bases and J lost 2, with 10 bases in between. Germline CDR1 is SNHLY and CDR2 is FYNNEI. This CDR3 region has 13 residues. Combining the CDR3 with reference TRBV2 and TRBJ2-5 gives the whole variable domain EPEVTQTPSHQVTQMGQEVILRCVPISNHLYFYWYRQILGQKVEFLVSFYNNEISEKSEIFDDQFSVERPDGSNFTLKIRSTKLEDSAMYFCASSPSGQETQYFGPGTRLLVL.

Comments on this clone: The read halts 3 residues ahead of the CDR3 end, with the missing end drawn from the germline J gene. The rearrangement joins TRBV5-5 to TRBJ2-1; no clear D. The CDR3 covers 15 residues. Germline CDR1 SGHKS, CDR2 YYEKEE (reference sequence). With 0 bases removed from V and 6 bases from J, the gap between germline ends came to 13 bases. The sequenced CDR3 bases are TGTGCCAGCAGCTTGGGTGCGTCATCTGGCAATGAG. Translated, it gives CASSLGASSGNE. The full CDR3 is CASSLGASSGNEQFF.

In the case of this clone: From the germline J gene comes the end of the CDR3, since the read stops 3 residues before it. The V gene is TRBV2, the J gene TRBJ2-5; 15 nucleotides match TRBD2. The ends lost 4 bases at V and 2 bases at J; junction bases unmatched: 2. Looked up from germline, CDR1 is SNHLY and CDR2 is FYNNEI. This CDR3 is 16 amino acids long. The CDR3 is CASSVGLAGGQETQYF. Partial CDR3 DNA: TGTGCCAGCAGTGTGGGACTAGCGGGAGGTCAAGAGACC.

Comment on this clone: The missing CDR3 end, 3 residues past where the read stops, is filled in from the germline J gene. The chain couples TRBV29-1 to TRBJ1-2; D is possibly TRBD1 (5 bases). There are 12 residues in the CDR3. Germline V gives CDR1 SQVTM, CDR2 ANQGSEA. Trimming removed 7 bases from V and 4 bases from J, with 13 bases in between. The CDR3: CSDHRNSYGYTF. The part of the CDR3 DNA that was read is TGCAGCGACCACAGGAATTCCTATGGC.